The 28 T cell receptor beta chains reported below all come from one sample, sequenced in a study of cytomegalovirus exposure and HLA in healthy donors. It was with 60 Vbeta and 13 Jbeta primers that the PCR ran. Some clones are missing from TCRdb's copy, which holds only in-frame ones; the method was immunoSEQ multiplex PCR. Counted here are about 120,000 clones, under 85% occurring once; the ten biggest clones make up roughly 3.7%. Sample: PBMCs. These receptors were obtained from a human donor in good health.

In this sample, this clone turned up once. CDR3 sequence reads: CAGSGTGHEQYF. CDR3 bases: TGTGCCGGATCCGGGACAGGGCACGAGCAGTACTTC. The V call is TRBV2, the J call TRBJ2-7; 9 bases agree with TRBD1. This CDR3 is 12 amino acids long. The V gene end was trimmed by 11 bases and the J gene end by 5 bases; junction bases not matched to a gene: 7. Germline V gene lookup returns CDR1 SNHLY and CDR2 FYNNEI.

The CDR3 region is CASSLLSGSGRETQYF. In nucleotides, the CDR3 is TGTGCCAGCAGCTTGCTCAGCGGATCGGGTAGGGAGACCCAGTACTTC. J is TRBJ2-5 and V is TRBV5-4; D is perhaps TRBD2 (5 bases). Germline V lookup: CDR1 SGHNT, CDR2 YYREEE (reference sequence). Between the trimmed V and J ends, which lost 1 base and 5 bases, there was a span of 18 bases. The CDR3 covers 16 residues.

The CDR3 protein is CASSYFPSGRGEQYF. In DNA form, the CDR3 reads TGTGCCAGCAGTTACTTTCCTAGCGGGAGAGGGGAGCAGTACTTC. J is TRBJ2-7 and V is TRBV6-5, with 10 nucleotides matching TRBD2. The CDR3 length is 15 residues. Trimming cost V 1 base and J 7 bases; bases outside gene matches: 7. Looked up from germline, CDR1 is MNHEY and CDR2 is SVGAGI.

This clone was found once. The chain joins TRBV19 to TRBJ1-2, with D maybe TRBD1 (5 bases). CDR1 and CDR2 (germline): LNHDA, SQIVND (reference sequence). This CDR3 is 15 amino acids long. V lost 4 bases and J lost 3, with 15 bases in between. The CDR3 DNA is TGTGCCAGTAGTACCCCGGGGGAGGGCTACTATGGCTACACCTTC. It encodes CASSTPGEGYYGYTF.

V usage is TRBV29-1 and J usage is TRBJ1-2, with 7 bases fitting TRBD1. Losses at the gene ends were 6 bases for V and 0 bases for J; bases not matched to a gene: 7. The CDR3 sequence is 14 residues long. Germline CDR1 is SQVTM and CDR2 is ANQGSEA. The CDR3 here is CSVGDSESNYGYTF. Here the CDR3 DNA reads TGCAGCGTGGGGGACAGCGAATCTAACTATGGCTACACCTTC.

V is TRBV28 and J is TRBJ2-5; no definite D call. Between the trimmed V and J ends, which lost 5 bases and 5 bases, there was a span of 9 bases. Germline V gives CDR1 MDHEN, CDR2 SYDVKM. The CDR3 has 12 residues. The CDR3 region is CASSPAWETQYF. The DNA of the CDR3 is TGTGCCAGCAGTCCCGCGTGGGAGACCCAGTACTTC.

This clone has a handful of counts. J is TRBJ1-3 and V is TRBV6-5; D may be TRBD1 (6 bases). CDR1 and CDR2 from the germline V gene are MNHEY and SVGAGI. The CDR3 totals 13 residues. V was pared by 5 bases and J by 3 bases, with 8 bases between. The CDR3 protein is CASSPGVGNTIYF. The CDR3 nucleotides are TGTGCCAGCAGTCCAGGGGTTGGAAACACCATATATTTT.

The V call is TRBV5-6, the J call TRBJ2-1; TRBD2 aligns across 12 bases. Germline trimming cut 4 bases from V and 9 bases from J; bases unmatched to any gene: 8. In germline, CDR1 is SGHDT, CDR2 YYEEEE. The CDR3 is 15 amino acids. The CDR3 DNA reads TGTGCCAGCAGCCCGACTAGCGGGGGATTGGTTGAGCAGTTCTTC. This gives the protein CASSPTSGGLVEQFF. Drawing the rest from reference TRBV5-6 and TRBJ2-1, the complete variable domain is DAGVTQSPTHLIKTRGQQVTLRCSPKSGHDTVSWYQQALGQGPQFIFQYYEEEERQRGNFPDRFSGHQFPNYSSELNVNALLLGDSALYLCASSPTSGGLVEQFFGPGTRLTVL.

The V gene is TRBV6-6, the J gene TRBJ1-2; D perhaps matches TRBD1 (5 bases). Trimming stripped 0 bases from V and 7 bases from J, with 12 bases between. In germline, CDR1 is MNHNY, CDR2 SVGAGI (reference sequence). The CDR3 totals 14 residues. The CDR3 DNA reads TGTGCCAGCAGTTACTCGGCCTCAGACAGTGGCTACACCTTC. It yields the protein CASSYSASDSGYTF.

V usage is TRBV11-2 and J usage is TRBJ1-3; a weak D match, TRBD1 (6 bases). The CDR3 is made up of 16 amino acids. Germline CDR1 and CDR2: SGHAT and FQNNGV. V was cut by 5 bases and J by 3 bases, with 17 bases left in between. CDR3 residues: CASSPAGAGVGNTIYF. The CDR3 DNA is TGTGCCAGCAGCCCAGCCGGGGCAGGGGTTGGAAACACCATATATTTT.

As to this clone: The same CDR3 is also encoded by other DNA sequences in this sample. The V and J genes are TRBV19 and TRBJ1-1; D not resolved. The CDR3 is 13 residues long. V was shortened by 5 bases and J by 0 bases, with 7 bases between the two germline ends. CDR1 is LNHDA, CDR2 SQIVND, per germline (reference sequence). The CDR3 DNA follows: TGTGCCAGTAGTCTAAGCCTGAACACTGAAGCTTTCTTT. Encoded protein: CASSLSLNTEAFF.

The chain links TRBV7-2 to TRBJ1-5; no firm D call. The CDR3 totals 16 residues. In germline, CDR1 is SGHTA, CDR2 FQGNSA. Trimming removed 2 bases at V and 3 bases at J, with 14 bases between. Written as DNA, the CDR3 is TGTGCCAGCAGCTTAATAGCCCACCCTTACAATCAGCCCCAGCATTTT. Protein: CASSLIAHPYNQPQHF. Full variable domain (rest looked up from reference TRBV7-2 and TRBJ1-5): GAGVSQSPSNKVTEKGKDVELRCDPISGHTALYWYRQSLGQGLEFLIYFQGNSAPDKSGLPSDRFSAERTGGSVSTLTIQRTQQEDSAVYLCASSLIAHPYNQPQHFGDGTRLSIL.

The rearrangement joins TRBV29-1 to TRBJ1-2; no firm D call. V lost 0 bases, J lost 5 bases, and 13 bases lay in between. Per the germline V gene, CDR1 is SQVTM and CDR2 is ANQGSEA. This CDR3 is built from 14 residues. The CDR3 DNA reads TGCAGCGTTGAAGACGGTAACACAGTTTATGGCTACACCTTC. Amino acids: CSVEDGNTVYGYTF.

V usage is TRBV6-1 and J usage is TRBJ2-5; TRBD2 is a possible D gene (5 bases). V gave up 6 bases and J gave up 3 bases, with 14 bases separating them. CDR1 and CDR2 from the germline V gene are MNHNS and SASEGT. The CDR3 has 14 amino acids. The CDR3 DNA is TGTGCCAGCAGCCCGTCTTACGGGGAAGAGACCCAGTACTTC. Protein: CASSPSYGEETQYF.

The chain recombines TRBV5-5 with TRBJ2-3, with TRBD2 identical over 9 bases. The V gene end was trimmed by 6 bases and the J gene end by 6 bases; junction bases not matched to a gene: 8. CDR3 length: 14 residues. Germline V gene data show CDR1 as SGHKS and CDR2 as YYEKEE (reference sequence). CDR3 protein: CASILALAGDTQYF. The CDR3 DNA is TGTGCCAGCATACTGGCCCTAGCGGGGGATACGCAGTATTTT.

This chain joins TRBV7-9 and TRBJ2-7, with 8 bases lining up with TRBD1. Germline CDR1 SEHNR, CDR2 FQNEAQ (reference sequence). The CDR3 spans 16 residues. The V gene end was trimmed by 5 bases and the J gene end by 1 base; junction bases not matched to a gene: 10. CDR3 DNA sequence: TGTGCCAGCAGCCTAGACAGGGGACAGCTTTCCTACGAGCAGTACTTC. Its translation: CASSLDRGQLSYEQYF. Supplemented by reference TRBV7-9 and TRBJ2-7, the full variable domain reads DTGVSQNPRHKITKRGQNVTFRCDPISEHNRLYWYRQTLGQGPEFLTYFQNEAQLEKSRLLSDRFSAERPKGSFSTLEIQRTEQGDSAMYLCASSLDRGQLSYEQYFGPGTRLTVT.

The chain couples TRBV5-1 to TRBJ2-5; tentative D call: TRBD2 (6 bases). The germline CDR1 and CDR2 sequences are SGHRS and YFSETQ. Deletions cut 4 bases from V and 5 bases from J, with 21 bases between. This CDR3 is built from 16 residues. For the CDR3, the DNA is TGCGCCAGCAGCCCGGGGGTAGGGGAGAAGGGTGAGACCCAGTACTTC. It encodes CASSPGVGEKGETQYF. The complete variable domain, with remaining parts taken from reference TRBV5-1 and TRBJ2-5, reads KAGVTQTPRYLIKTRGQQVTLSCSPISGHRSVSWYQQTPGQGLQFLFEYFSETQRNKGNFPGRFSGRQFSNSRSEMNVSTLELGDSALYLCASSPGVGEKGETQYFGPGTRLLVL.

The chain links TRBV9 to TRBJ2-6; possibly TRBD1 for D (6 bases). V was cut by 3 bases and J by 0 bases, with 7 bases left in between. CDR3 length: 15 amino acids. Germline V gene sequence: CDR1 SGDLS, CDR2 YYNGEE. The CDR3 is CASSAGDSGANVLTF. CDR3 bases: TGTGCCAGCAGCGCAGGGGACTCTGGGGCCAACGTCCTGACTTTC.

The V call is TRBV6-5, the J call TRBJ2-1; D is ambiguous. Germline V CDR1 and CDR2: MNHEY, SVGAGI. The length of the CDR3 is 12 residues. Trimming pared 2 bases from V and 8 bases from J, leaving 7 bases between. As DNA, the CDR3 is TGTGCCAGCAGTTACACATCGCATGAGCAGTTCTTC. Translating it yields CASSYTSHEQFF.

This chain uses TRBV9 with TRBJ1-2, with D perhaps matching TRBD1 (5 bases). The CDR3 loop spans 15 amino acids. The germline V gene encodes CDR1 SGDLS and CDR2 YYNGEE. Trimming left V 3 bases short and J 0 bases short, with 12 bases between. The CDR3 bases are TGTGCCAGCAGCGGCGGACAAACCCCTAACTATGGCTACACCTTC. This encodes CASSGGQTPNYGYTF.

The V and J genes are TRBV5-1 and TRBJ1-3; D is unclear. The CDR3 covers 17 residues. Trimming removed 3 bases from V and 0 bases from J, with 16 bases in between. Germline V gene data show CDR1 as SGHRS and CDR2 as YFSETQ. The CDR3 DNA sequence: TGCGCCAGCAGCTCCGATGGCCGCTCCATCTCTGGAAACACCATATATTTT. This sequence encodes CASSSDGRSISGNTIYF.

This clone was counted between two and nine times. V usage is TRBV10-3 and J usage is TRBJ2-1, with 9 bases lining up with TRBD1. The CDR3 totals 17 residues. V dropped 6 bases and J dropped 7; count of bases not matched to a gene: 16. Germline V CDR1 and CDR2: ENHRY, SYGVKD. In nucleotides, the CDR3 is TGTGCCATCAGCATCCGACTGAGACAGGGGGAAATGAATGAGCAGTTCTTC. It is translated as CAISIRLRQGEMNEQFF.

This chain uses TRBV7-6 with TRBJ2-3, with TRBD2 matching over 7 bases. The germline gives CDR1 SGHVS, CDR2 FNYEAQ. There are 18 residues in the CDR3. Losses at the gene ends were 5 bases for V and 2 bases for J; bases not matched to a gene: 16. The CDR3 sequence: CASSTPLLSGGPTDTQYF. The CDR3 nucleotides read TGTGCCAGCAGCACCCCTTTACTGTCGGGAGGACCCACAGATACGCAGTATTTT. The variable domain in full, completed from reference TRBV7-6 and TRBJ2-3, reads GAGVSQSPRYKVTKRGQDVALRCDPISGHVSLYWYRQALGQGPEFLTYFNYEAQQDKSGLPNDRFSAERPEGSISTLTIQRTEQRDSAMYRCASSTPLLSGGPTDTQYFGPGTRLTVL.

This clone appeared a single time. J is TRBJ1-5 and V is TRBV6-5; possibly TRBD1 for D (6 bases). V lost 6 bases, J lost 4 bases, and 16 bases lay in between. The CDR3 has 15 residues. The germline gives CDR1 MNHEY, CDR2 SVGAGI. As DNA, the CDR3 is TGTGCCAGCAGCCCCCGGGGGGGCGGGAATCAGCCCCAGCATTTT. Residues: CASSPRGGGNQPQHF.

The V call is TRBV11-1, the J call TRBJ2-2, with D hard to call. CDR3 length: 16 residues. From germline, CDR1 is SGHAT and CDR2 FQDESV (reference sequence). Trimming cost V 0 bases and J 3 bases, with 11 bases left between them. CDR3 amino acids: CASSLASSGDTGELFF. CDR3 DNA: TGTGCCAGCAGCTTAGCTTCTTCCGGAGACACCGGGGAGCTGTTTTTT.

V is TRBV27 and J is TRBJ2-2, with D possibly TRBD2 on 5 matching bases. Between the trimmed V and J ends, which lost 5 bases and 7 bases, there was a span of 17 bases. Per the germline V gene, CDR1 is MNHEY and CDR2 is SMNVEV (reference sequence). This CDR3 is 15 amino acids long. In DNA form, the CDR3 reads TGTGCCAGCAGTGATCTCGGCGGGTTGGGCGGGGAGCTGTTTTTT. Encoded protein: CASSDLGGLGGELFF.

This sequence joins TRBV5-1 and TRBJ2-2; D gene uncertain. V dropped 2 bases and J dropped 4 bases, with 9 bases sitting between them. The CDR3 spans 14 residues. Per germline, CDR1 SGHRS and CDR2 YFSETQ. CDR3 coding DNA: TGCGCCAGCAGCTTTACAGAACTCACCGGGGAGCTGTTTTTT. Translated: CASSFTELTGELFF.

The chain links TRBV28 to TRBJ2-3, with 7 nucleotides matching TRBD2. J lost 4 bases, V lost 2 bases, and 6 bases had no gene match. Looked up from germline, CDR1 is MDHEN and CDR2 is SYDVKM. The CDR3 runs 15 residues. The CDR3 loop is CASSLLAGVADTQYF. CDR3 nucleotide sequence: TGTGCCAGCAGTTTACTGGCGGGAGTAGCAGATACGCAGTATTTT.